This T cell receptor (beta chain) was profiled in a study of cytomegalovirus exposure and HLA in healthy donors (dated 2017 in TCRdb). Regarding the study in general: An earlier analysis of roughly 570 of the donors reported about 280 Gb of sequence data and 100 million to 120 million unique TCR beta sequences obtained from some 170 million T cells. Genome-wide SNP genotypes for about 55% of the roughly 670 donors were used in a later genetic analysis, which treated that subset as a discovery cohort. Using immunosequencing, the study profiled T cell repertoires from about 650 subjects and related those repertoires to cytomegalovirus serostatus. Among the roughly 400 genotyped donors, around 81% belonged to the genetic ancestry cluster associated with self-reported Caucasian donors. About 5 DR-DQ haplotypes were handled as single units for association and clustering, since linkage in the cohort was strong. The number of donors typed differed by locus, with about 629-630 for A, B, C, DRB1 and DQB1, approximately 500 for DQA1, 606 for DPA1, and around 460 for DPB1. Both class I and class II loci were covered by HLA typing, at four-digit resolution. Along with the 666-subject first cohort, a separate validation cohort of more than 90 different subjects was used. Among roughly 400 genotyped donors of the cohort, an average of approximately 230,000 unique TCR beta nucleotide sequences were sequenced per donor, roughly a sixth of them non-productive. The study aimed to test whether cataloging public T cell receptors could reveal signatures of past pathogen exposure. Donor age, sex, ethnicity and CMV serostatus were collected together with the repertoire data. Around 300 gigabases of sequencing data and around 87 million unique TCR sequences were included in an early release covering around 650 HLA-typed donors. Every repertoire in the discovery cohort had been generated on one and the same sequencing platform. To decide whether each TCR beta V gene segment behaved as functional or pseudogenic, an earlier analysis of fewer than 750 of the donors relied on high-throughput TCR beta sequencing. Rather than using new phenotypic data, the later analysis identified candidate immune exposures from TCR beta sequences and from how often those sequences occurred across donors. To predict cytomegalovirus infection status, the study combined high-throughput TCR immunosequencing, statistical association of individual TCRs with disease status, and machine learning. A later analysis re-analyzed previously published TCR beta repertoires from several hundred donors and added high-resolution HLA genotyping to study TCR occurrence patterns. Summary of the overall study and its limitations: A few of the identified cytomegalovirus-associated TCR beta chains were confirmed in vitro to be specific for cytomegalovirus antigens. Some IMGT-functional V segments, including TRBV6-2 and TRBV6-3, could not be distinguished by the 87-base-pair reads and were therefore excluded. This cohort had only TCR beta chains sequenced, and the lack of alpha or paired-chain data limited which features could be detected. Broadly in line with IMGT annotations, most TCR beta V segments showed up in productive rearrangements about 90% or about 30% of the time in an earlier analysis of several hundred of the donors. The study listed 170 or so TCR beta chains as associated with cytomegalovirus. Because HLA typing was missing for some donors at each locus, association tests included only the typed subset. In a later analysis, the rate of TCR association differed among HLA loci, with DRB1 alleles having the most associated TCRs and HLA-C alleles having the fewest. In a later analysis, HLA-associated TCR beta chains showed more clonal expansion and lower generation probabilities than non-associated chains that were equally common. The earlier analysis of approximately 540 of the donors excluded some 16 rarely observed V segments, including chromosome 9 orphons, because counts were too low. A further reported finding was that TCR beta sequences accurately predicted the HLA-A and HLA-B alleles for most subjects in the first cohort. A later analysis associated 15,000 or so TCR beta sequences with specific HLA alleles at a false discovery rate of 0.05. Cytomegalovirus status was reported to be diagnosed by the classifier with high specificity and sensitivity in both the original and validation cohorts. Most CMV-associated TCR beta chains appeared to be HLA-restricted in a later analysis, and the HLA associations seemed to be driven largely by CMV exposure. When HLA alleles, especially DR and DQ, strongly co-occurred, attributing TCR associations to individual alleles was difficult. Several of the top co-occurrence clusters appeared to be linked to parvovirus B19, influenza, CMV and Epstein-Barr virus, according to a later analysis. According to a later genetic analysis, donors in an Asian-associated ancestry cluster had fewer N-insertions in productive TCRs than the roughly 660-donor mean. Linkage disequilibrium might explain the correlated functional status among segregating V segments, but an unknown experimental factor could not be ruled out. It was suggested by the authors that the approach could potentially be generalized to other disease states and immunological phenotypes. A later genetic analysis associated a missense DCLRE1C variant with V-gene and J-gene trimming of TCR beta chains, and an independent cohort replicated the association. For the cohort, immune exposure information was limited to CMV serostatus. Most TCR sequences were observed very rarely across donors, whereas some public TCRs were present in many individuals. The presence/absence analyses assumed that sequencing depth was roughly uniform across donors, and that assumption may not be true. A group of highly shared sequence variants was considered likely to be a technical artifact of the sequencing pipeline.

As concerns this clone: No antigen is known for it. There are no base qualities to consult, and no much larger clone falls within one base.

The library relied on the immunoSEQ multiplex PCR assay. For the multiplex PCR, a mixture combining 60 forward primers for TCR Vbeta segments and 13 reverse primers for TCR Jbeta segments was used. Amplification of the CDR3 region of rearranged TCR beta genes was performed with a multiplex PCR assay on genomic DNA. The amplified TCR beta libraries were sequenced on the Illumina HiSeq System as 87-base-pair reads. As for how the authors treated the data: Across the roughly 670 repertoires, a later analysis counted 80 million or so unique TCR beta chains, approximately 12 million of which were shared by at least two donors. Raw reads were error-corrected and collapsed into unique sequences with a nearest-neighbor algorithm that merged closely related sequences to remove PCR and sequencing errors. To assign V, D and J gene segments, CDR3 sequences were aligned to IMGT reference sequences. Each retained sequence needed at least a six-nucleotide match to both a V gene segment and a J gene segment. Rearrangements were classified as productive when the CDR3 lacked stop codons and remained in frame with V and J, and all other rearrangements were classified as non-productive. Following IMGT convention, CDR3 was defined as the stretch from the second conserved V-encoded cysteine up to the conserved J-encoded phenylalanine. Sequences without an unambiguous match to a single V gene segment were excluded from the earlier analysis of over 500 of the donors. An earlier analysis of 587 of the donors classified V segments as functional when productive rearrangements were above 56.7% and as segregating when the standard deviation between donors was above 5%. To diagnose cytomegalovirus status from the catalog of TCR beta chain sequences, a statistical classification framework was built. In a later analysis, TCR nucleotide sequences were compared against IMGT/GENE-DB human TR gene sequences so that V and J genes could be assigned. In a later analysis, CDR3 sequences and most-parsimonious VDJ recombination scenarios were assigned using the TCRdist pipeline. In a later analysis, each TCR beta chain was defined by its CDR3 amino acid sequence together with its V-gene family, and reads without a unique V-gene family were excluded. As a way to deal with suspected cross-contamination and a sequencing artifact, a later analysis dropped approximately 570 nucleotide sequences that were highly shared and had low generation probability. A later analysis calculated a clonal expansion index for each public chain from normalized within-repertoire ranks of inferred template counts. A later analysis computed generation probabilities with a VDJ recombination model fitted to out-of-frame rearrangements, and checked the results against IGoR. In a later analysis, TCR-TCR, TCR-HLA and TCR-CMV co-occurrence was scored with hypergeometric tests, and a repertoire-size bias correction was applied to TCR pairs. To estimate false discovery rates, a later analysis permuted the HLA or CMV assignments 20 times. In a later analysis, co-occurring TCRs were grouped using DBSCAN, with TCRdist sequence similarity added in when clustering inside HLA-allele-positive subsets. Repertoires with fewer than 30,000 or more than 120,000 public chains, plus five repertoires with anomalous nucleotide sharing, were excluded from co-occurrence clustering. TCRdb took this table from immuneACCESS and kept in-frame rearrangements with V and J called. Such tables lack part of the clones; where checked against another copy, unresolved V genes explain under half of the gap, and the rest is unexplained. For V, J and clone size, that table is used; D and trimming come from the DNA. This sample comprises 97,000 or so clones, around 80% of them detected only once. Clones ranked in the top ten supply roughly 1.5% of the sample.

The germline V gene yields SQVTM for CDR1 and ANQGSEA for CDR2. The germline ends are 10 bases apart after V is trimmed by 4 bases and J by 3 bases. The CDR3 contains 13 residues, cysteine and phenylalanine counted. The only DNA kept is the CDR3, 39 bases in frame from the first base. The cohort comprised 550 to 700 healthy bone marrow donors. All cohort members were sampled while nominally healthy, although unrecorded immune exposures were likely present. The donor was CMV seronegative and was included in the group of 352 seronegative cohort members. Every donor gave a peripheral blood sample, and the peripheral blood mononuclear cells from that sample were used for TCR beta sequencing. Genomic DNA extraction from the blood cell samples was performed with the Qiagen DNeasy Blood Extraction Kit.

The chain is encoded by TRBV29-1 joined to TRBJ2-1, with the D gene uncertain. This TCR came from a man aged 40-49 years in good health and CMV-seronegative. The sequencing input was PBMCs. The encoded CDR3 is CSVVRPHYNEQFF. The sequenced DNA is TGCAGCGTTGTGCGCCCCCACTACAATGAGCAGTTCTTC.